Described below is a single T cell receptor (beta chain) sequence and its context. Original analysis: Counts of nucleated cells, estimated from reference gene primer amplification, were obtained. The table came from immunoSEQ multiplex PCR; TCRdb's copy has only in-frame clones and leaves some out. The V and J calls and clone size are taken from that table; D and trimming were inferred from the DNA. Among roughly 43,000 clones listed, over 80% were seen once. These data belong to a study of blood T cell repertoires in COVID-19. Study as a whole: PBMCs, B-cell-depleted T cells, or T cells provided the cDNA or gDNA that made up the material.

The CDR3 sequence is 18 residues long. After removal of 4 bases from V and 0 bases from J, the junction contained 10 bases not matched to a gene. CDR1 and CDR2 from the germline V gene are WNHNN and SYGVQD (reference sequence). The V call is TRBV10-1, the J call TRBJ2-1; 9 bases align to TRBD2. This sequence originates from a woman older than 75 with acute or convalescent COVID-19. Sequenced input: peripheral blood. In DNA, the CDR3 is TGCGCCAGCAGTGGTCCCACGACTAGCGGCAACTCCTACAATGAGCAGTTCTTC. It specifies CASSGPTTSGNSYNEQFF.